This T cell receptor beta chain was profiled in a study of cytomegalovirus exposure and HLA in healthy donors. Overall study: The early release's HLA-typed donors yielded tens of millions of unique TCRs. Most genotyped donors, around 78% of 300 to 400, had Caucasian-associated genetic ancestry.

Germline V lookup: CDR1 MRHNA, CDR2 SNTAGT. V dropped 9 bases and J dropped 0 bases, with 24 bases sitting between them. CDR3 length: 18 amino acids. Primers: 60 Vbeta forward and 13 Jbeta reverse. The repertoire was sequenced with immunoSEQ multiplex PCR; TCRdb's copy has only in-frame clones and lacks some. The sample shows roughly 100,000 clones, just under 80% of them seen only once. The chain joins TRBV6-4 to TRBJ2-4; maybe TRBD2 (6 bases). Sequenced sample: PBMCs. This TCR derives from a male donor in good health and CMV-seronegative. This chain's CDR3 is CARAEIYLGRLAKNIQYF. CDR3 bases: TGTGCCAGAGCCGAGATCTATTTGGGGAGGTTAGCCAAAAACATTCAGTACTTC.